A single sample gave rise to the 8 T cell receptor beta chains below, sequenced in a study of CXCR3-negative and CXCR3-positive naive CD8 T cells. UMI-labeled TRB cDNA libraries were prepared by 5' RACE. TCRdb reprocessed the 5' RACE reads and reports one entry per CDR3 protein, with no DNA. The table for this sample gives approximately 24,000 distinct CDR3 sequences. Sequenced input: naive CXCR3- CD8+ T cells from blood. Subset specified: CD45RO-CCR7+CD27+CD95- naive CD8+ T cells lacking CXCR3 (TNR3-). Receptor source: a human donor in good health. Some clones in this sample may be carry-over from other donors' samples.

The CDR3 spells CASSYSETAYEQYF. The chain links TRBV6-2 or TRBV6-3 to TRBJ2-7; TCRdb's D gene call, TRBD1, goes unchecked for lack of DNA. The CDR3 has 14 residues. CDR1 and CDR2 from the germline V gene are MNHEY and SVGEGT.

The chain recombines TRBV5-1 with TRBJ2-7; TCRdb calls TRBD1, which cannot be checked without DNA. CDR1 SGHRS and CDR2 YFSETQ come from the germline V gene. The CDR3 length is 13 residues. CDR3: CASSPGNTYEQYF.

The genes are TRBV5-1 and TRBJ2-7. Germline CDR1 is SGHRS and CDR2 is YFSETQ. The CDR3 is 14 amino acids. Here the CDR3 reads CASSFGGSSYEQYF. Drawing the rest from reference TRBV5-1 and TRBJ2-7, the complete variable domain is KAGVTQTPRYLIKTRGQQVTLSCSPISGHRSVSWYQQTPGQGLQFLFEYFSETQRNKGNFPGRFSGRQFSNSRSEMNVSTLELGDSALYLCASSFGGSSYEQYFGPGTRLTVT.

The CDR3 sequence: CASSGVNTGELFF. The chain uses TRBV9 and TRBJ2-2. This CDR3 spans 13 amino acids. Germline lookup yields CDR1 SGDLS and CDR2 YYNGEE. The full variable domain, its missing parts supplied by reference TRBV9 and TRBJ2-2, is DSGVTQTPKHLITATGQRVTLRCSPRSGDLSVYWYQQSLDQGLQFLIQYYNGEERAKGNILERFSAQQFPDLHSELNLSSLELGDSALYFCASSGVNTGELFFGEGSRLTVL.

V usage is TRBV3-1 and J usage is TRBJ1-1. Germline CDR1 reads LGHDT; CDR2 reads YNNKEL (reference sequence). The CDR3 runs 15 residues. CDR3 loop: CASSPQFSADTEAFF.

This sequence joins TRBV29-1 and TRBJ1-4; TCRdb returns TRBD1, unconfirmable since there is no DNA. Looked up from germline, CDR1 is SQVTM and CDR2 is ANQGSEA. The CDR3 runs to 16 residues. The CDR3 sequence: CSVSGTESTTNEKLFF.

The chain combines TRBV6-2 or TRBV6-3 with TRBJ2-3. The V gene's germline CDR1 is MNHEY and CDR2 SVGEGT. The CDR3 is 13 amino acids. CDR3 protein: CASSWAPTDTQYF.

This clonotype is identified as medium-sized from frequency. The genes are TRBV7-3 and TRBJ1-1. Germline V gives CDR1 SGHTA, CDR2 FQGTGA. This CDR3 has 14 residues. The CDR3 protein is CASSLEGKNTEAFF.